These 9 T cell receptor beta chains were all obtained from the same sample, sequenced in a study of T cells in Graves' hyperthyroidism and ophthalmopathy. Amplified TCR beta CDR3 regions derived from RNA transcripts. During a first-round RT-PCR of the TCR CDR3, the HTBI primer set was used. From the multiplex PCR reads, TCRdb called clonotypes with MiXCR, one entry per CDR3 protein. The sample has 300,000 to 500,000 distinct CDR3 sequences; under 15% are singletons. Sequencing was done on a sample of blood. These receptors were collected from a young woman with Graves' hyperthyroidism.

Ten or more counts support this clonotype. The V and J genes are TRBV3-1 and TRBJ1-1; D is uncertain. This CDR3 spans 16 amino acids. Germline V gene lookup returns CDR1 LGHDT and CDR2 YNNKEL (reference sequence). With 0 bases removed from V and 2 bases from J, the gap between germline ends came to 13 bases. DNA for the CDR3: TGTGCCAGCAGCCAAGATGGTGGGCAGGCCAACACTGAAGCTTTCTTT. Protein: CASSQDGGQANTEAFF.

This clonotype was seen many times. J is TRBJ1-2 and V is TRBV2; D is unresolved. CDR3 length: 13 amino acids. Looked up from germline, CDR1 is SNHLY and CDR2 is FYNNEI. V gave up 6 bases and J gave up 8 bases, with 16 bases separating them. The CDR3 loop reads CASSDLGLGGYTF. For the CDR3, the DNA is TGTGCCAGCAGCGATCTAGGGCTCGGAGGCTACACCTTC.

This clonotype came up many times. V gene TRBV7-9 combines with J gene TRBJ1-2, with TRBD1 matching over 10 bases. The CDR3 totals 15 residues. Trimming cost V 5 bases and J 5 bases; bases outside gene matches: 8. Germline CDR1 and CDR2: SEHNR and FQNEAQ (reference sequence). In DNA form, the CDR3 reads TGTGCCAGCAGCCTCCGGGACAGGGGTTTGTATGGCTACACCTTC. This gives the protein CASSLRDRGLYGYTF. The whole variable domain, filled in from reference TRBV7-9 and TRBJ1-2, reads DTGVSQNPRHKITKRGQNVTFRCDPISEHNRLYWYRQTLGQGPEFLTYFQNEAQLEKSRLLSDRFSAERPKGSFSTLEIQRTEQGDSAMYLCASSLRDRGLYGYTFGSGTRLTVV.

The DNA for the CDR3 is TGTGCCAGCAGCAAATGGGCGGGACTAGCGGGATTGATCAGCCAGTACTTC. This codes for CASSKWAGLAGLISQYF. The V gene is TRBV28, the J gene TRBJ2-7, with 13 bases aligning to TRBD2. The CDR3 has 17 residues. Germline V gives CDR1 MDHEN, CDR2 SYDVKM. With V trimmed by 6 bases and J by 10 bases, 18 bases remained unmatched.

This clonotype has at least ten counts. This rearrangement joins TRBV20-1 to TRBJ2-7; D remains unclear. Germline-derived CDR1 and CDR2 are DFQATT and SNEGSKA (reference sequence). The CDR3 length is 12 residues. The V and J ends lost 1 base and 2 bases respectively, with 6 bases between them. The CDR3 reads CSARGTTYEQYF. CDR3 sequence (DNA): TGCAGTGCTAGAGGTACCACCTACGAGCAGTACTTC.

This chain connects TRBV29-1 to TRBJ2-3; no definite D call. Germline CDR1 is SQVTM and CDR2 is ANQGSEA. The germline V and J ends were trimmed by 6 bases and 0 bases, with 13 bases remaining between them. The CDR3 is 14 amino acids. In DNA form, the CDR3 reads TGCAGCGTAAGGAGTGGAACGAGCACAGATACGCAGTATTTT. Translating gives CSVRSGTSTDTQYF.

This clonotype was detected many times. The V call is TRBV30, the J call TRBJ2-1; a weak D match, TRBD2 (5 bases). The V and J ends lost 0 bases and 5 bases respectively, with 11 bases between them. Germline values: CDR1 GTSNPN, CDR2 SVGIG (reference sequence). The length of the CDR3 is 14 residues. CDR3 amino acids: CAWSVKRRHNEQFF. The DNA of the CDR3 is TGTGCCTGGAGTGTAAAGAGGAGGCACAATGAGCAGTTCTTC.

A single count supports this clonotype. The chain recombines TRBV24-1 with TRBJ2-2; D remains ambiguous. The CDR3 length is 13 residues. Germline CDR1 and CDR2: KGHDR and SFDVKD. The V end lost 5 bases, the J end lost 5 bases, and 8 bases lay between the germline ends. The DNA for the CDR3 is TGTGCCACCAGTGCAGCACGGACCGGGGAGCTGTTTTTT. Its translation is CATSAARTGELFF.

This sequence joins TRBV20-1 and TRBJ2-6; maybe TRBD1 (5 bases). The CDR3 covers 14 residues. V was clipped by 6 bases and J by 1 base, with 10 bases between them. Germline V CDR1 and CDR2: DFQATT, SNEGSKA (reference sequence). The CDR3 DNA is TGCAGTGCGCGCAGGGTTTCTGGGGCCAACGTCCTGACTTTC. As protein: CSARRVSGANVLTF.